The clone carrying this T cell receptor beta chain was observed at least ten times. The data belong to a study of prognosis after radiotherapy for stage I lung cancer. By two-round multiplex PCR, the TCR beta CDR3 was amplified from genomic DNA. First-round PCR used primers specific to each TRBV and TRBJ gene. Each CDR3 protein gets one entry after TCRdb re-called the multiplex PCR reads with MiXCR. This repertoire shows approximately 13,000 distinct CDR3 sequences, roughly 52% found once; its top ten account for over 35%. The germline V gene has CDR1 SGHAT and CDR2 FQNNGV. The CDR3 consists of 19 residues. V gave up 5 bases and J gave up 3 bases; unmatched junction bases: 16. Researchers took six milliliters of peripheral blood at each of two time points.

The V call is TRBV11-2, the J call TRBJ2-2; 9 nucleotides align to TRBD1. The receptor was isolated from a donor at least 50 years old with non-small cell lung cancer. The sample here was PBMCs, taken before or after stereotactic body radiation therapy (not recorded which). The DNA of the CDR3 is TGTGCCAGCAGCCAATCGATCTACAGGGGGCGGGCTTACACCGGGGAGCTGTTTTTT. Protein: CASSQSIYRGRAYTGELFF.